The 7 T cell receptor beta chains presented below share a single source sample, sequenced in a study of T cells in Graves' hyperthyroidism and ophthalmopathy. Researchers amplified the TCR beta CDR3 regions from RNA transcripts. When the TCR CDR3 underwent first-round RT-PCR, the HTBI primer set was used. Using its own MiXCR run on the multiplex PCR reads, TCRdb lists one record per CDR3 protein. There are around 300,000 distinct CDR3 sequences in the sample; roughly 15% occur only once, and 34% lies in the top ten. What was sequenced was blood. These receptors came from a middle-aged woman with Graves' ophthalmopathy.

This clonotype was seen only a few times. The chain carries TRBV29-1 and TRBJ2-3, with TRBD2 identical over 7 bases. The CDR3 is 13 amino acids. Trimming at V came to 1 base and at J to 3 bases, leaving 1 base not matched to a gene. The germline CDR1 and CDR2 sequences are SQVTM and ANQGSEA. DNA of the CDR3: TGCAGCGTTGAAGTGGGGGGGACAGATACGCAGTATTTT. Amino acids: CSVEVGGTDTQYF.

This clonotype has at least ten counts. This sequence joins TRBV24-1 and TRBJ2-1; TRBD1 might be the D (6 bases). CDR3 length: 16 residues. Germline-derived CDR1 and CDR2 are KGHDR and SFDVKD. Trimming removed 4 bases at V and 5 bases at J, with 17 bases between. The CDR3 spells CATSDADSGWNNEQFF. The CDR3 bases are TGTGCCACCAGTGACGCGGACAGTGGTTGGAACAATGAGCAGTTCTTC.

Remarks on this clonotype: This may stem from a read error, because a much larger clone lies one nucleotide away. V and J are TRBV12-3 or TRBV12-4 and TRBJ2-3, with D possibly being TRBD1 (6 bases). The CDR3 contains 14 residues. Trimming took 7 bases from V and 5 from J, leaving 16 bases between them. CDR3 nucleotides: TGTGCCAGCACCCACCGGACAGCGAAAGATACGCAGTATTTT. Translating it yields CASTHRTAKDTQYF.

In this sample, this clonotype turned up many times. V and J are TRBV12-3 or TRBV12-4 and TRBJ2-3, with 11 positions matching TRBD2. The CDR3 spans 13 residues. The J segment lost 9 bases and the V segment lost 3 bases, leaving 2 bases of the junction unmatched. CDR3 residues: CASSFRTSGTQYF. In DNA form, the CDR3 reads TGTGCCAGCAGTTTTCGGACTAGCGGGACGCAGTATTTT.

CDR3 protein: CASSSSASGRNEQFF. The CDR3 bases are TGTGCCAGTAGTTCGTCTGCTAGCGGGAGGAATGAGCAGTTCTTC. The V call is TRBV19, the J call TRBJ2-1; 11 nucleotides agree with TRBD2. Germline V lookup: CDR1 LNHDA, CDR2 SQIVND (reference sequence). Trimming cost V 5 bases and J 7 bases; bases outside gene matches: 7. CDR3 size: 15 residues.

At least ten counts were recorded for this clonotype. J is TRBJ1-2 and V is TRBV5-1, with D unclear. V shed 0 bases and J shed 5 bases, with 8 bases lying between them. This CDR3 has 13 amino acids. Germline-derived CDR1 and CDR2 are SGHRS and YFSETQ. The CDR3, as DNA: TGCGCCAGCAGCTTGGTGGCAGAATATGGCTACACCTTC. Translated: CASSLVAEYGYTF.

The table lists this clonotype with many counts. J is TRBJ2-7 and V is TRBV6-1, with D maybe TRBD1 (7 bases). The V end lost 3 bases, the J end lost 6 bases, and 18 bases lay between the germline ends. CDR1 is MNHNS, CDR2 SASEGT, per germline. The CDR3 covers 15 residues. The CDR3 nucleotides read TGTGCCAGCAGTGATTGGGGGGACAGCAAGTCCGAGCAGTACTTC. Protein sequence: CASSDWGDSKSEQYF.